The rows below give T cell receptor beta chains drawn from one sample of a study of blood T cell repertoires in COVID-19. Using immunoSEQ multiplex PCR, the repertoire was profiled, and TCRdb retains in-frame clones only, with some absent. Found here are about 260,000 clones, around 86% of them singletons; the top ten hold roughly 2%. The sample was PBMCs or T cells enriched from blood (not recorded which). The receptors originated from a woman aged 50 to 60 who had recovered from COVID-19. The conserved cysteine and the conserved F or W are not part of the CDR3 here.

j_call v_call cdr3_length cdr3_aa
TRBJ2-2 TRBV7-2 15 ASSLGRDRGDTGELF
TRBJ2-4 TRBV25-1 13 ASRDRLAGKNIQY
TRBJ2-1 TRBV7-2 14 ASSLSLSGGAFEQF
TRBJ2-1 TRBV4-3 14 ASSQDGAGGRNEQF
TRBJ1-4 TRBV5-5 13 ASSLVGGYNEKLF
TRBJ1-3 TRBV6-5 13 ASLPFLGSGNTIY
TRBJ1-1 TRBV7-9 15 ASSFGGEEWVKTEAF
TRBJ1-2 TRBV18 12 ASSPQGQNYGYT
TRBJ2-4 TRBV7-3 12 ASSPQGAKNIQY
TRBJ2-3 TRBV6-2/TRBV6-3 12 ASSPGTNTDTQY
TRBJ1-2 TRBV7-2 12 ASSPGTQLYGYT
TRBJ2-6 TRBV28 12 ASGLFTGANVLT
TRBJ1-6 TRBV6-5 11 ASSYPGNSPLH
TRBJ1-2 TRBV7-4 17 ASSLRLAGAGGASGGYT
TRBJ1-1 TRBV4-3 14 ASSHGLAQMNTEAF
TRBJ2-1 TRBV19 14 ASTLAGPSSYNEQF
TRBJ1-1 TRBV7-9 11 ASSLVRDTEAF
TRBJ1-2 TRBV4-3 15 ASSQGAGGASRYGYT
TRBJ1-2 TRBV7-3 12 ASSPGQGVFGYT
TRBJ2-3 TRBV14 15 ASSQDRGFRTTNTQY
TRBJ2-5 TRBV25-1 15 ASSDLLAGGNQETQY
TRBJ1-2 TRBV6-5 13 ASSSPRDRTYGYT
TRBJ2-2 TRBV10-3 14 AISALAGTNTGELF
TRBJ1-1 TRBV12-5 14 ASGTQGPIGNTEAF
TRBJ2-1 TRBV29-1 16 SVAPGLAGAGSYNEQF
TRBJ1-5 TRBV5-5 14 ASSLVGQGDNQPQH
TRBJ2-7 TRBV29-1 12 SVDLTGNRYEQY
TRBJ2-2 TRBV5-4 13 ASSLDAGASGELF
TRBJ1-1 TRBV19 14 ASSTRKGQPNTEAF
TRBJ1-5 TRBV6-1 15 ASSEEGWTGTDQPQH
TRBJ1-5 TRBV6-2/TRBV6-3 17 ASSYLITGTGTVHQPQH
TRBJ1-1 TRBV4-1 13 ASSQDQGMNTEAF
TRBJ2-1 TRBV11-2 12 ASSKGDSLNEQF
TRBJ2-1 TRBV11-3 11 ATAGASVNEQF
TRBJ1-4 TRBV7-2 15 ASSLGKAIRSREKLF
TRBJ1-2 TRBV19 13 ASRLTGGAGYGYT
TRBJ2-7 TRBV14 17 ASSQHLPGTGWVPYEQY
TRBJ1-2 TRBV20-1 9 SAREARGYT
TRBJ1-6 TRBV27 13 ASSVSLSYNSPLH
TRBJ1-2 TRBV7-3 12 ASSLTPGLGGYT
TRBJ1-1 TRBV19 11 ASSSADNTEAF
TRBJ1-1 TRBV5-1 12 ASRLLTGNTEAF
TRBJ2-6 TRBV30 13 AWTTGDSGANVLT
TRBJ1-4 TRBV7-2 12 ASSFTGGGEKLF
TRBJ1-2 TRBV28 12 ASSTQDGVYGYT
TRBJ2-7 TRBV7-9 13 ASSPPFLGSYEQY
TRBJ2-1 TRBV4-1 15 ASSPTRRGGERDEQF